This TCR beta chain was observed in a study of regulatory T cells in long-lasting Graves disease. As to time point: newly diagnosed GD, antithyroid drugs for less than 3 months. With RNA extracted from PBMCs as input, the TCR library was made. Recruitment took place at an endocrinology department in Xi'an, China. This clonotype was detected many times. The antigen is undetermined. The study's findings and limits: TCR diversity was lower in persistent than newly diagnosed Graves' disease. A greater number of public clonotypes (2,741) was shared by persistent patients than by new patients (around 960).

In building TCR beta libraries, iRepertoire HTBI primers were used together with Arm-PCR of CDR3 regions. TCRdb re-analysed the multiplex PCR reads in MiXCR, keeping a single row per CDR3 protein. Altogether more than 300,000 distinct CDR3 sequences are present, around 16% being singletons, with the ten largest covering 22%. Here the sequenced sample was peripheral blood mononuclear cells (PBMCs), taken at new diagnosis, from a patient treated with antithyroid drugs. The TCR originated in a female donor with Graves disease.

DNA of the CDR3: TGTGCCAGCAGTTTTAGCGCCGGGGAGCTGTTTTTT. It specifies CASSFSAGELFF. The chain recombines TRBV12-3 or TRBV12-4 with TRBJ2-2, with D possibly matching TRBD2 (5 bases). Trimming took off 3 bases at V and 6 bases at J, with 5 bases between the two ends. This CDR3 spans 12 amino acids.